This entry describes one TCR beta chain. The ends were cut back, 0 bases at V and 3 bases at J, with 7 bases in the middle. This CDR3 region has 14 residues. Germline CDR1 reads SGHRS; CDR2 reads YFSETQ. The record originates from a study of blood T cell repertoires in COVID-19. Study at large: Sources were T cells, B-cell-depleted T cells, or PBMCs; the material itself was cDNA or gDNA.

Original handling: From reference gene primer amplification, estimates of nucleated cell counts were derived. Sequenced by immunoSEQ multiplex PCR; TCRdb stores in-frame clones only, minus some. V and J calls and clone size are copied from that table; D and trimming were computed from the DNA. The repertoire has more than 250,000 clones, around 90% of them found once; the top ten carry 1%. What was sequenced was peripheral blood. This receptor was identified in a man between 50 and 59 years old with active or convalescent COVID-19. The chain joins TRBV5-1 to TRBJ1-3; unclear D gene. CDR3 region: CASSLDGSGNTIYF. CDR3 bases: TGCGCCAGCAGCTTGGACGGGAGTGGAAACACCATATATTTT.